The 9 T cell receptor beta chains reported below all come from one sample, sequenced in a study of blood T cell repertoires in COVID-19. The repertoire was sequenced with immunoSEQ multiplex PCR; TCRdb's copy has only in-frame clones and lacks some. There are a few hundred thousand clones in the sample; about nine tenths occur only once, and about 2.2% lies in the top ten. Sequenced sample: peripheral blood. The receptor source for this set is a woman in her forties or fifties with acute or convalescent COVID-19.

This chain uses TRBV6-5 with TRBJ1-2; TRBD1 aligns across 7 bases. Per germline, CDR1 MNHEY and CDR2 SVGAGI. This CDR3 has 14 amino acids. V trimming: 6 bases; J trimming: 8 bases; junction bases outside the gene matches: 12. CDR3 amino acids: CASRNPGQTGGYTF. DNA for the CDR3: TGTGCCAGCAGGAACCCGGGACAGACAGGGGGCTACACCTTC.

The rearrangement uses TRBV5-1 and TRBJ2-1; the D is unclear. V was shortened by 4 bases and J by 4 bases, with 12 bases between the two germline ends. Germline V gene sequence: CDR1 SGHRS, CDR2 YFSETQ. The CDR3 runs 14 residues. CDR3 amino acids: CASSLGPTYNEQFF. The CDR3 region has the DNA TGCGCCAGCAGCCTTGGGCCGACGTACAATGAGCAGTTCTTC.

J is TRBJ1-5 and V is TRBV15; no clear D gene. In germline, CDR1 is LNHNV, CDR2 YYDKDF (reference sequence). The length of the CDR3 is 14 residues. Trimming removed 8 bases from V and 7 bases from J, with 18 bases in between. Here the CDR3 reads CATGSLRVGQPQHF. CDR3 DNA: TGTGCCACCGGCTCACTGAGGGTTGGGCAGCCCCAGCATTTT.

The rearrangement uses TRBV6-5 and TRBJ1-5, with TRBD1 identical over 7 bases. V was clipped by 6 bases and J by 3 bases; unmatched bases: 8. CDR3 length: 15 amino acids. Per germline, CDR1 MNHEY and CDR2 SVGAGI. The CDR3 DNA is TGTGCCAGCAGACCCGGACAGGCACCCAATCAGCCCCAGCATTTT. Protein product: CASRPGQAPNQPQHF.

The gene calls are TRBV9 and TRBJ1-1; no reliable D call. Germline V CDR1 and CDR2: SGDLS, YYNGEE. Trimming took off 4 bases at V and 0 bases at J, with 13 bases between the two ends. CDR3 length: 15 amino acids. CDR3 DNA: TGTGCCAGCAGCCCGCTGACAACCATGAACACTGAAGCTTTCTTT. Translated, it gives CASSPLTTMNTEAFF.

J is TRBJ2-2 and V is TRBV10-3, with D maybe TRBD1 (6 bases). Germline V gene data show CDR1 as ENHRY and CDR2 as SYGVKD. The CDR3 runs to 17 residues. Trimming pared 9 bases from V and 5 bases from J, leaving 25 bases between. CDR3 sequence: CAIDQQGRGTMTGELFF. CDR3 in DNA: TGTGCCATTGACCAACAGGGACGAGGAACAATGACCGGGGAGCTGTTTTTT.

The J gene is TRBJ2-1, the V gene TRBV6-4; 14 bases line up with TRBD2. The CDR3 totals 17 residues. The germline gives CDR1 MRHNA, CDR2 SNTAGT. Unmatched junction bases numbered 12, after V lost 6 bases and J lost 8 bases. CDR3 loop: CASSAASGLAGEDEQFF. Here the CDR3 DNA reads TGTGCCAGCAGCGCAGCCTCGGGACTAGCGGGGGAGGATGAGCAGTTCTTC.

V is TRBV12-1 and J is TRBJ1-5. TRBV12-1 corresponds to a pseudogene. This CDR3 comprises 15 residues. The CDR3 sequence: CASSFRVLDNQPQHF. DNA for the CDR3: TGTGCCAGCAGCTTTCGGGTGTTAGACAATCAGCCCCAGCATTTT.

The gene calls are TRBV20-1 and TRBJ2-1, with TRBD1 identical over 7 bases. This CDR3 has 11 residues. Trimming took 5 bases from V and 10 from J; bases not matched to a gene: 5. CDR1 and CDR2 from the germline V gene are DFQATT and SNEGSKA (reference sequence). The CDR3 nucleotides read TGCAGTGCTGAACGGACAGGAGAGCAGTTCTTC. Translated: CSAERTGEQFF.